A single sample gave rise to the 17 T cell receptor beta chains below, sequenced in a study of T cell repertoires in cytomegalovirus infection. TCRdb ran MiXCR on the reads and lists one entry per CDR3 protein. The sample holds about 460,000 distinct CDR3 sequences; around 11% are singletons and the top ten take 10% to 13%. The sequenced sample consisted of PBMCs. These receptors were collected from a human donor in good health (CMV status not recorded). Some clones in this sample may be carry-over from other donors' samples.

This clonotype was counted many times. CDR3 bases: TGTGCCAGCAGCTTGAGGGACAGGCCTAATTCACCCCTCCACTTT. The encoded protein is CASSLRDRPNSPLHF. V is TRBV7-2 and J is TRBJ1-6; TRBD1 matches 8 bases. This CDR3 is 15 amino acids long. V shed 3 bases and J 6 bases; nucleotides not matched to a gene: 4. Germline-derived CDR1 and CDR2 are SGHTA and FQGNSA. The whole variable domain, remainder taken from reference TRBV7-2 and TRBJ1-6, is GAGVSQSPSNKVTEKGKDVELRCDPISGHTALYWYRQSLGQGLEFLIYFQGNSAPDKSGLPSDRFSAERTGGSVSTLTIQRTQQEDSAVYLCASSLRDRPNSPLHFGNGTRLTVT.

This clonotype was observed at least ten times. This chain uses TRBV20-1 with TRBJ1-4; 7 bases match TRBD1. Losses at the gene ends were 1 base for V and 0 bases for J; bases not matched to a gene: 8. The CDR3 is 17 amino acids. Germline-derived CDR1 and CDR2 are DFQATT and SNEGSKA (reference sequence). This CDR3 reads CSARGHDREATNEKLFF. CDR3 bases: TGCAGTGCTAGAGGACATGACAGGGAGGCAACTAATGAAAAACTGTTTTTT.

In its sample, this clonotype was seen many times. V gene TRBV7-2 combines with J gene TRBJ2-3; 8 nucleotides match TRBD2. This CDR3 spans 16 amino acids. Germline-derived CDR1 and CDR2 are SGHTA and FQGNSA. V lost 5 bases, J lost 4 bases, and 11 bases stayed unmatched. The CDR3 sequence is CASSPLAGLSADTQYF. CDR3 in DNA: TGTGCCAGCAGCCCCCTAGCGGGCCTTAGCGCAGATACGCAGTATTTT.

This clonotype has a count of ten or more. The V call is TRBV2, the J call TRBJ1-3, with a tentative D call TRBD1 (5 bases). The CDR3 is 14 residues long. The germline CDR1 and CDR2 sequences are SNHLY and FYNNEI. The V gene lost 2 bases and the J gene lost 4 bases, with 9 bases spanning the gap. CDR3 amino acids: CASSEQGMGNTIYF. The CDR3, as DNA: TGTGCCAGCAGTGAACAGGGAATGGGAAACACCATATATTTT. Together with reference TRBV2 and TRBJ1-3, the CDR3 gives the full variable domain: EPEVTQTPSHQVTQMGQEVILRCVPISNHLYFYWYRQILGQKVEFLVSFYNNEISEKSEIFDDQFSVERPDGSNFTLKIRSTKLEDSAMYFCASSEQGMGNTIYFGEGSWLTVV.

This clonotype was detected many times. This chain connects TRBV28 to TRBJ1-5, with 10 bases matching TRBD1. In germline, CDR1 is MDHEN, CDR2 SYDVKM. J was trimmed by 7 bases and V by 2 bases; bases with no gene match: 14. This CDR3 is 18 amino acids long. The CDR3 DNA reads TGTGCCAGCAGTTTACCCCGGGACAGGGGAGAACTGAGACAGCCCCAGCATTTT. Its translation is CASSLPRDRGELRQPQHF.

This clonotype was counted many times. The chain recombines TRBV5-6 with TRBJ2-1, with a possible D match to TRBD1 (6 bases). Germline lookup yields CDR1 SGHDT and CDR2 YYEEEE. The V end was cut by 4 bases, the J end by 5 bases, with 19 bases between. This CDR3 contains 16 residues. CDR3 amino acids: CASSRGGVKRDNEQFF. The DNA for the CDR3 is TGTGCCAGCAGCCGTGGGGGCGTCAAGAGAGACAATGAGCAGTTCTTC.

The table lists this clonotype with many counts. The chain uses TRBV24-1 and TRBJ2-3, with TRBD1 matching 9 bases. Per germline, CDR1 KGHDR and CDR2 SFDVKD. V was pared by 3 bases and J by 3 bases, with 3 bases of the junction left unmatched. The CDR3 is 15 amino acids. The CDR3 sequence: CATSDPGQGTDTQYF. CDR3 coding DNA: TGTGCCACCAGTGATCCGGGACAGGGAACAGATACGCAGTATTTT.

V usage is TRBV6-4 and J usage is TRBJ1-5; TRBD1 aligns across 7 bases. Per germline, CDR1 MRHNA and CDR2 SNTAGT. This CDR3 is built from 15 residues. V trimming: 3 bases; J trimming: 5 bases; junction bases outside the gene matches: 7. CDR3 region: CASSEEGAHYQPQHF. The CDR3 nucleotides are TGTGCCAGCAGTGAAGAGGGGGCTCATTATCAGCCCCAGCATTTT.

This clonotype came up many times. The genes are TRBV5-1 and TRBJ2-2, with 9 bases that match TRBD1. This CDR3 is built from 16 residues. Per the germline V gene, CDR1 is SGHRS and CDR2 is YFSETQ. Germline trimming cut 5 bases from V and 9 bases from J; bases unmatched to any gene: 14. The CDR3 reads CASRPWGTGTPRELFF. The CDR3 nucleotides are TGCGCCAGCAGGCCCTGGGGGACAGGGACCCCACGGGAGCTGTTTTTT.

This clonotype came up many times. V gene TRBV4-2 combines with J gene TRBJ1-5, with D perhaps matching TRBD1 (5 bases). Trimming left V 4 bases short and J 2 bases short, with 12 bases between. The length of the CDR3 is 15 residues. Per germline, CDR1 LGHNA and CDR2 YNFKEQ. The CDR3 nucleotides are TGTGCCAGCAGCCTATATTCGGGGGGCAATCAGCCCCAGCATTTT. This translates into CASSLYSGGNQPQHF.

The gene calls are TRBV19 and TRBJ1-5, with 7 positions matching TRBD1. The V segment lost 6 bases and the J segment 5 bases; nucleotides outside the gene matches: 10. This CDR3 has 15 residues. Germline V gives CDR1 LNHDA, CDR2 SQIVND (reference sequence). The CDR3 here is CASSTTGPTYQPQHF. CDR3 nucleotide sequence: TGTGCCAGTAGCACGACAGGGCCCACCTATCAGCCCCAGCATTTT. Variable domain in full (rest from reference TRBV19 and TRBJ1-5): DGGITQSPKYLFRKEGQNVTLSCEQNLNHDAMYWYRQDPGQGLRLIYYSQIVNDFQKGDIAEGYSVSREKKESFPLTVTSAQKNPTAFYLCASSTTGPTYQPQHFGDGTRLSIL.

There are many counts of this clonotype. The chain employs TRBV7-6 and TRBJ2-3, with TRBD1 as a possible D gene (5 bases). V was cut by 1 base and J by 6 bases, with 8 bases left in between. Germline CDR1 is SGHVS and CDR2 is FNYEAQ. This CDR3 is built from 13 residues. The CDR3 spells CASSLVGVDTQYF. DNA of the CDR3: TGTGCCAGCAGCTTAGTAGGGGTTGATACGCAGTATTTT.

This clonotype was found many times. The rearrangement uses TRBV27 and TRBJ2-1, with 10 nucleotides matching TRBD2. V shed 5 bases, J shed 2 bases, and the junction held 6 bases outside the gene matches. Germline assignment: CDR1 MNHEY and CDR2 SMNVEV (reference sequence). The CDR3 consists of 16 residues. In DNA form, the CDR3 reads TGTGCCAGCAGTCCGTTAACTAGCGGGACCTACAATGAGCAGTTCTTC. Residues: CASSPLTSGTYNEQFF.

CDR3 DNA sequence: TGTGCCAGCAGTTACTCGATTCAGGCCACCATCTATGGCTACACCTTC. Translating it yields CASSYSIQATIYGYTF. This rearrangement joins TRBV6-5 to TRBJ1-2; no clear D gene. CDR1 and CDR2 (germline): MNHEY, SVGAGI. The CDR3 totals 16 residues. The V gene lost 0 bases and the J gene lost 4 bases, with 15 bases spanning the gap.

In its sample, this clonotype ranks as medium-sized (0.01 to 0.1%). The rearrangement links TRBV7-2 to TRBJ2-1; TRBD2 matches 8 bases. The CDR3 extends over 15 amino acids. Looked up from germline, CDR1 is SGHTA and CDR2 is FQGNSA. The J segment lost 4 bases and the V segment lost 4 bases, leaving 6 bases of the junction unmatched. The CDR3 bases are TGTGCCAGCAGCTCTACTAGCGGACAGTACAATGAGCAGTTCTTC. This codes for CASSSTSGQYNEQFF.

The sample holds many counts of this clonotype. The V call is TRBV30, the J call TRBJ1-4; tentative D call: TRBD1 (5 bases). Germline lookup yields CDR1 GTSNPN and CDR2 SVGIG (reference sequence). With 5 bases removed from V and 5 bases from J, the gap between germline ends came to 15 bases. This CDR3 comprises 14 residues. This CDR3 is CAWDRAQRNEKLFF. In nucleotides, the CDR3 is TGTGCCTGGGACAGAGCTCAGCGGAATGAAAAACTGTTTTTT.

This clonotype was seen at least ten times. As DNA, the CDR3 is TGTGCCAGCAGCTCGGGTGGGACAAGCACAGATACGCAGTATTTT. Translating gives CASSSGGTSTDTQYF. This chain connects TRBV7-9 to TRBJ2-3, with D perhaps matching TRBD1 (6 bases). Germline-derived CDR1 and CDR2 are SEHNR and FQNEAQ (reference sequence). Trimming pared 4 bases from V and 0 bases from J, leaving 11 bases between. This CDR3 has 15 amino acids.